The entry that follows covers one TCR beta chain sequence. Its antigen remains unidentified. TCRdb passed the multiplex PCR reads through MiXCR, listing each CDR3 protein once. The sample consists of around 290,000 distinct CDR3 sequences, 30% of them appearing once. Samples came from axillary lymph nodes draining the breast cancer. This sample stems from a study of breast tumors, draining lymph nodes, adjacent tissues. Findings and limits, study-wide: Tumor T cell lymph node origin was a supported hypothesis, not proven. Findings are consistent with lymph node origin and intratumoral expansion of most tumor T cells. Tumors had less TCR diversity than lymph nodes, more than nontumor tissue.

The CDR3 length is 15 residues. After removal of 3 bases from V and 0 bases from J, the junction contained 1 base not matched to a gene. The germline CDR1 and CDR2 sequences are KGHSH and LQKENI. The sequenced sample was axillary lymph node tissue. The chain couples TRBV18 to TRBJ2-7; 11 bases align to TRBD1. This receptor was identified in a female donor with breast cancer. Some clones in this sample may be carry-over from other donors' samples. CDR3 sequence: CASSPGTGGSYEQYF. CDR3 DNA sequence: TGTGCCAGCTCACCCGGGACAGGGGGCTCCTACGAGCAGTACTTC. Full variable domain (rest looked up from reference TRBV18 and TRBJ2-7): NAGVMQNPRHLVRRRGQEARLRCSPMKGHSHVYWYRQLPEEGLKFMVYLQKENIIDESGMPKERFSAEFPKEGPSILRIQQVVRGDSAAYFCASSPGTGGSYEQYFGPGTRLTVT.